These 2 T cell receptor beta chains came from one sample sequenced in a study of CD8 T cells in Susac syndrome. Random hexamers were used to reverse transcribe the RNA input (about 0.45 to 1 ug). TCRdb fed the immunoSEQ multiplex PCR reads into MiXCR, producing one record per CDR3 protein. The sample carries about 180,000 distinct CDR3 sequences, 85% to 95% recorded once. The sequenced material came from CD4+ T cells from PBMCs. The origin of the receptors is a human donor with Susac syndrome.

The gene calls are TRBV15 and TRBJ1-6; D ambiguous. The V end was cut by 0 bases, the J end by 7 bases, with 10 bases between. Germline CDR1 is LNHNV and CDR2 is YYDKDF (reference sequence). The CDR3 is 15 residues long. The CDR3 DNA reads TGTGCCACCAGCAGAGAGCCCCTCCTGAATTCACCCCTCCACTTT. Translating gives CATSREPLLNSPLHF.

This chain connects TRBV20-1 to TRBJ1-3; 7 nucleotides agree with TRBD1. J was trimmed by 4 bases and V by 3 bases; bases with no gene match: 3. The CDR3 runs 13 residues. Germline V gene lookup returns CDR1 DFQATT and CDR2 SNEGSKA (reference sequence). In DNA form, the CDR3 reads TGCAGTGCTAGTCAGGGGGTCGGAAACACCATATATTTT. Protein product: CSASQGVGNTIYF.